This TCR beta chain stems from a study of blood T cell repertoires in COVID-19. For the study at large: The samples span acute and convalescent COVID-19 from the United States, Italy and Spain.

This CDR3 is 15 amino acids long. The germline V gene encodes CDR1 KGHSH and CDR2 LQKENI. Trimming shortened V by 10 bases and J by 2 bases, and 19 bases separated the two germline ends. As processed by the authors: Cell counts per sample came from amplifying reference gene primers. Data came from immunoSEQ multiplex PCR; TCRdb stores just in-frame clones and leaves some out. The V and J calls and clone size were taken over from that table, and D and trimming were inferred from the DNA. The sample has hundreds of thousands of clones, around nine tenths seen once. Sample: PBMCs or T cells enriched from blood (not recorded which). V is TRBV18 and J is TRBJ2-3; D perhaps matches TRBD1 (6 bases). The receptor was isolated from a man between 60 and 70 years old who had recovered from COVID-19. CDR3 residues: CATRPTGTNTDTQYF. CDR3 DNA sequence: TGTGCCACCCGCCCGACAGGAACAAACACAGATACGCAGTATTTT.